Listed below are T cell receptor beta chains from one sample, sequenced in a study of blood T cell repertoires in COVID-19. Profiling relied on immunoSEQ multiplex PCR, and the TCRdb table lists in-frame clones only, not all of them. The data contain about 420,000 clones, about 90% of them singletons. Sequences were obtained from peripheral blood. Receptor source: a man aged 18 to 30 with COVID-19, enrolled during active disease. The CDR3 runs from the conserved cysteine through the conserved F or W. D genes are given only for firm matches. Size is stated for part of the rows, as once, few or many counts, or as a class when the clone is expanded.

clone_size: .
v_call: TRBV29-1
d_call: .
j_call: TRBJ2-5
cdr3_nt: TGCAGCGTTGGGCCGGGGACCCAGTACTTC
cdr3_aa: CSVGPGTQYF

clone_size: .
v_call: TRBV9
d_call: TRBD2
j_call: TRBJ2-2
cdr3_nt: TGTGCCAGCAGCCCCCAGGGACTAGCGGGGCTAAACACCGGGGAGCTGTTTTTT
cdr3_aa: CASSPQGLAGLNTGELFF

clone_size: .
v_call: TRBV6-2/TRBV6-3
d_call: .
j_call: TRBJ2-7
cdr3_nt: TGTGCCAGCAGTTACGGGGGGGCAGGAACTTACGAGCAGTACTTC
cdr3_aa: CASSYGGAGTYEQYF

clone_size: once
v_call: TRBV6-5
d_call: TRBD1
j_call: TRBJ1-6
cdr3_nt: TGTGCCAGCAGCCCCCCGGCAGGGGGTAATTCACCCCTCCACTTT
cdr3_aa: CASSPPAGGNSPLHF

clone_size: .
v_call: TRBV11-3
d_call: TRBD1
j_call: TRBJ2-7
cdr3_nt: TGTGCCAGCAGCCGAAGCCCCCGGGACAGGGGCTTACTAGCATCCTACGAGCAGTACTTC
cdr3_aa: CASSRSPRDRGLLASYEQYF

clone_size: .
v_call: TRBV5-1
d_call: .
j_call: TRBJ2-7
cdr3_nt: TGCGCCAGCAGCCCGGAGACAGGAACCTACGAGCAGTACTTC
cdr3_aa: CASSPETGTYEQYF

clone_size: .
v_call: TRBV18
d_call: TRBD2
j_call: TRBJ2-1
cdr3_nt: TGTGCCAGCTCACCACGGAGCGGGAGGGCCGGCAATGAGCAGTTCTTC
cdr3_aa: CASSPRSGRAGNEQFF

clone_size: .
v_call: TRBV12-3/TRBV12-4
d_call: .
j_call: TRBJ2-1
cdr3_nt: TGTGCCAGCAGTTTGGTCGAGACAGCAGAGCAGTTCTTC
cdr3_aa: CASSLVETAEQFF

clone_size: .
v_call: TRBV7-2
d_call: TRBD2
j_call: TRBJ2-1
cdr3_nt: TGTGCCAGCAGCTTTATAGCGGGACAAAATGAGCAGTTCTTC
cdr3_aa: CASSFIAGQNEQFF

clone_size: .
v_call: TRBV6-5
d_call: .
j_call: TRBJ1-3
cdr3_nt: TGTGCCAGCAGACGACAGCGAGGAAACACCATATATTTT
cdr3_aa: CASRRQRGNTIYF

clone_size: .
v_call: TRBV11-3
d_call: TRBD1
j_call: TRBJ1-2
cdr3_nt: TGTGCCAGCAGCTTCCGGGACAGGGGTGGCTACACCTTC
cdr3_aa: CASSFRDRGGYTF

clone_size: .
v_call: TRBV5-4
d_call: TRBD2
j_call: TRBJ2-7
cdr3_nt: TGTGCCAGCAGCTCCAAGCGGGGGGACTCCTACGAGCAGTACTTC
cdr3_aa: CASSSKRGDSYEQYF

clone_size: .
v_call: TRBV5-8
d_call: TRBD2
j_call: TRBJ2-3
cdr3_nt: TGTGCCAGCAGCCTCGGACTAGCGATGCACGTTAGCACAGATACGCAGTATTTT
cdr3_aa: CASSLGLAMHVSTDTQYF

clone_size: .
v_call: TRBV19
d_call: .
j_call: TRBJ1-3
cdr3_nt: TGTGCCAGTACACGGGCTGGAAACACCATATATTTT
cdr3_aa: CASTRAGNTIYF

clone_size: .
v_call: TRBV6-5
d_call: .
j_call: TRBJ1-2
cdr3_nt: TGTGCCAGCAGTCCCTATGCGGGAGGTGGCTACACCTTC
cdr3_aa: CASSPYAGGGYTF

clone_size: .
v_call: TRBV12-3/TRBV12-4
d_call: .
j_call: TRBJ1-1
cdr3_nt: TGTGCCAGCAGTTTCGGGGGAAAAGCAGAAGCTTTCTTT
cdr3_aa: CASSFGGKAEAFF

clone_size: once
v_call: TRBV3-1/TRBV3-2
d_call: .
j_call: TRBJ1-1
cdr3_nt: TGTGCCAGCAGCCAAGACAGGGCCCAAGCTTTCTTT
cdr3_aa: CASSQDRAQAFF

clone_size: .
v_call: TRBV2
d_call: TRBD1
j_call: TRBJ1-2
cdr3_nt: TGTGCCAGCAGTGAATCAGGGGGCAGCTATGGCTACACCTTC
cdr3_aa: CASSESGGSYGYTF

clone_size: .
v_call: TRBV14
d_call: .
j_call: TRBJ2-1
cdr3_nt: TGTGCCAGCAGCCAAGGAGGGCTCGAGAATGAGCAGTTCTTC
cdr3_aa: CASSQGGLENEQFF

clone_size: .
v_call: TRBV5-6
d_call: TRBD2
j_call: TRBJ2-2
cdr3_nt: TGTGCCAGCAGCCGCGGGACTAGCGGGCCTAACACCGGGGAGCTGTTTTTT
cdr3_aa: CASSRGTSGPNTGELFF

clone_size: .
v_call: TRBV11-2
d_call: TRBD2
j_call: TRBJ2-1
cdr3_nt: TGTGCCAGCAGCGGGCTAGCGGGCGCCTACAATGAGCAGTTCTTC
cdr3_aa: CASSGLAGAYNEQFF

clone_size: .
v_call: TRBV19
d_call: TRBD2
j_call: TRBJ2-1
cdr3_nt: TGTGCCAGTAGTATAGTGGGACAAATAGCGGGAGAGTTTGGATCGAGTGAGCAGTTCTTC
cdr3_aa: CASSIVGQIAGEFGSSEQFF

clone_size: .
v_call: TRBV2
d_call: TRBD1
j_call: TRBJ2-3
cdr3_nt: TGTGCCAGCAGTCGACAGGGATTAAGTTCGGATACGCAGTATTTT
cdr3_aa: CASSRQGLSSDTQYF

clone_size: .
v_call: TRBV6-1
d_call: .
j_call: TRBJ1-1
cdr3_nt: TGTGCCAGCAGTGAGGTTTGGGGACTCGCGAACACTGAAGCTTTCTTT
cdr3_aa: CASSEVWGLANTEAFF

clone_size: .
v_call: TRBV4-1
d_call: .
j_call: TRBJ2-7
cdr3_nt: TGCGCCAGCAGCCAGCGCCGGACAGCGAGCTCCTACGAGCAGTACTTC
cdr3_aa: CASSQRRTASSYEQYF

clone_size: once
v_call: TRBV5-1
d_call: .
j_call: TRBJ1-1
cdr3_nt: TGCGCCAGCAGCACAAATTCGAACACTGAAGCTTTCTTT
cdr3_aa: CASSTNSNTEAFF

clone_size: .
v_call: TRBV5-1
d_call: .
j_call: TRBJ2-7
cdr3_nt: TGCGCCAGCAGCTTCGGGGTCTCCTACGAGCAGTACTTC
cdr3_aa: CASSFGVSYEQYF

clone_size: .
v_call: TRBV5-6
d_call: TRBD1
j_call: TRBJ2-6
cdr3_nt: TGTGCCAGCAGCCTGACCGGGACAGGGGGCAGGGCTGGGGCCAACGTCCTGACTTTC
cdr3_aa: CASSLTGTGGRAGANVLTF

clone_size: .
v_call: TRBV2
d_call: TRBD2
j_call: TRBJ2-5
cdr3_nt: TGTGCCAGCAGTGTCGGGACTAGCGCTCAAGAGACCCAGTACTTC
cdr3_aa: CASSVGTSAQETQYF

clone_size: .
v_call: TRBV7-8
d_call: .
j_call: TRBJ2-5
cdr3_nt: TGTGCCAGCAGGGGGCTAGTTTCTGAGACCCAGTACTTC
cdr3_aa: CASRGLVSETQYF

clone_size: .
v_call: TRBV9
d_call: TRBD1
j_call: TRBJ2-1
cdr3_nt: TGTGCCAGCAGCGTATCTATAGGACAGGGTTACAATGAGCAGTTCTTC
cdr3_aa: CASSVSIGQGYNEQFF

clone_size: .
v_call: TRBV6-5
d_call: TRBD1
j_call: TRBJ1-2
cdr3_nt: TGTGCCAGCAGCGACAGGGGAAGAGGCTACACCTTC
cdr3_aa: CASSDRGRGYTF

clone_size: .
v_call: TRBV6-5
d_call: .
j_call: TRBJ2-2
cdr3_nt: TGTGCCAGCAGTTGGACAAGGAACACCGGGGAGCTGTTTTTT
cdr3_aa: CASSWTRNTGELFF

clone_size: .
v_call: TRBV5-5
d_call: .
j_call: TRBJ1-1
cdr3_nt: TGTGCCAGCAGCCCCCGGGACACTGAAGCTTTCTTT
cdr3_aa: CASSPRDTEAFF

clone_size: .
v_call: TRBV25-1
d_call: TRBD2
j_call: TRBJ2-5
cdr3_nt: TGTGCCAGCAGTGAAGGAGGACTAGCGGGGGTGTTCCAAGAGACCCAGTACTTC
cdr3_aa: CASSEGGLAGVFQETQYF